The present T cell receptor beta chain was sequenced within a study of Tregs in tolerant kidney transplant recipients. Study-level points and caveats: Biological reproducibility was not directly addressed in this study. Validation in larger populations is needed because few patients were studied. The most relevant donor-specific Treg TCRbeta repertoire apparently came from expansion with activated donor B cells.

Data came from immunoSEQ multiplex PCR; TCRdb stores just in-frame clones and leaves some out. The sample consists of approximately 47,000 clones, approximately 89% of them appearing once. As regards this clone: Its target is unknown.

With 10 bases clipped from V and 3 bases from J, the junction kept 14 bases outside the gene matches. There are 15 residues in the CDR3. Per the germline V gene, CDR1 is ENHRY and CDR2 is SYGVKD. Recipients received nonmyeloablative bone marrow transplants from related graft donors, with transient mixed chimerism. The chain combines TRBV10-3 with TRBJ2-7; 8 bases match TRBD2. This clonotype originated in a human patient who received a combined kidney and bone marrow transplant. Some T cells may be the graft donor's. The sample consisted of CD8+ T cells from blood (PBMCs), taken 12 months after the transplant. CDR3 residues: CATSGAGGLSYEQYF. For the CDR3, the DNA is TGTGCCACATCGGGGGCGGGGGGCCTCAGCTACGAGCAGTACTTC.